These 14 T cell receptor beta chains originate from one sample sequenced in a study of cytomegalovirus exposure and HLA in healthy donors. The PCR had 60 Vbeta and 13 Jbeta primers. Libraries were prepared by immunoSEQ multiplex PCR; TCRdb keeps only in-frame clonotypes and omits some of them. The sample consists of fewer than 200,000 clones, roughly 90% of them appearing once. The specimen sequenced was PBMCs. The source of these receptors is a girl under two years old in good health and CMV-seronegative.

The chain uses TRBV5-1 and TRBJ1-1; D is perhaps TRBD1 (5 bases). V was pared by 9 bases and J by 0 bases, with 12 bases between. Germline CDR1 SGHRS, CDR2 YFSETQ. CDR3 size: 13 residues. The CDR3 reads CATGEGLNTEAFF. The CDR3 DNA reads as TGCGCCACTGGGGAGGGGTTGAACACTGAAGCTTTCTTT.

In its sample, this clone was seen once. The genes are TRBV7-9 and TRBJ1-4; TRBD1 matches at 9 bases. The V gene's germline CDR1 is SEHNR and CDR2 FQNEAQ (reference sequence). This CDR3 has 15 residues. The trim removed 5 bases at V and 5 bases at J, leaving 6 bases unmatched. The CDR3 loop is CASSVGQGKNEKLFF. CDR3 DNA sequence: TGTGCCAGCAGCGTGGGACAGGGAAAGAATGAAAAACTGTTTTTT. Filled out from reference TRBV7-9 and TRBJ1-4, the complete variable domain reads DTGVSQNPRHKITKRGQNVTFRCDPISEHNRLYWYRQTLGQGPEFLTYFQNEAQLEKSRLLSDRFSAERPKGSFSTLEIQRTEQGDSAMYLCASSVGQGKNEKLFFGSGTQLSVL.

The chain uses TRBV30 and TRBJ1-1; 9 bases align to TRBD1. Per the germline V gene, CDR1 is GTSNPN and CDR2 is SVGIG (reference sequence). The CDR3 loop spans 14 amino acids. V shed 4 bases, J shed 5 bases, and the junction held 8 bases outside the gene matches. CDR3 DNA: TGTGCCTGGACTAACAGGGGGCGGTGGACTGAAGCTTTCTTT. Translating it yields CAWTNRGRWTEAFF.

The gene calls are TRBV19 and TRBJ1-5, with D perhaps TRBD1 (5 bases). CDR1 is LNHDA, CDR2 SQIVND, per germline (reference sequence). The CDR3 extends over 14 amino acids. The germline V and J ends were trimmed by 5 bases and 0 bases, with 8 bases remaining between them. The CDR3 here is CASSRQYSNQPQHF. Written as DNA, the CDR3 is TGTGCCAGTAGTCGACAGTATAGCAATCAGCCCCAGCATTTT.

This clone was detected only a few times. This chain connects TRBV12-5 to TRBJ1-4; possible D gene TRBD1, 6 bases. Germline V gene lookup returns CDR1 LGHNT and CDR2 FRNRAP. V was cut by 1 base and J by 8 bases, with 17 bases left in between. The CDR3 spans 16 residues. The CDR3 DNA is TGTGCTAGTGGTTTGGGACAGGTCGGGGGGAAGGAAAAACTGTTTTTT. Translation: CASGLGQVGGKEKLFF.

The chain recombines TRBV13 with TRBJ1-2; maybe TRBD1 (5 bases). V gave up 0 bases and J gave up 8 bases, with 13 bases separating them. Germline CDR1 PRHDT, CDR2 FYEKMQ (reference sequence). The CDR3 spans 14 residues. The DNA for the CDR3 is TGTGCCAGCAGCTTAGGTAGAACAGGAGAAGGCTACACCTTC. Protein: CASSLGRTGEGYTF. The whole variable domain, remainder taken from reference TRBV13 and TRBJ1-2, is AAGVIQSPRHLIKEKRETATLKCYPIPRHDTVYWYQQGPGQDPQFLISFYEKMQSDKGSIPDRFSAQQFSDYHSELNMSSLELGDSALYFCASSLGRTGEGYTFGSGTRLTVV.

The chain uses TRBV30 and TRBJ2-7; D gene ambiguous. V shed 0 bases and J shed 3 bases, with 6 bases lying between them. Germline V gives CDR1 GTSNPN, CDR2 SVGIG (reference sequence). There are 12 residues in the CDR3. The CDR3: CAWSVYLYEQYF. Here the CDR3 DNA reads TGTGCCTGGAGTGTATATCTCTACGAGCAGTACTTC.

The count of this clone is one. DNA for the CDR3: TGTGCCAGCATGGGACTAAATGAGCAGTTCTTC. Translated: CASMGLNEQFF. This sequence joins TRBV6-5 and TRBJ2-1, with 7 bases that match TRBD2. The CDR3 is made up of 11 amino acids. Looked up from germline, CDR1 is MNHEY and CDR2 is SVGAGI. J gave up 7 bases and V 7 bases, and 1 base lay outside the gene matches.

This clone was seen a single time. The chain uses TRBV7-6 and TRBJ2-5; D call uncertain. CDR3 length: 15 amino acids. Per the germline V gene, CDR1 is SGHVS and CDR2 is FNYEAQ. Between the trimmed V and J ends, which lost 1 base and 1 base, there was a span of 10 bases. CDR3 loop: CASSLGRVRQETQYF. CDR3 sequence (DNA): TGTGCCAGCAGCTTAGGTCGGGTACGCCAAGAGACCCAGTACTTC.

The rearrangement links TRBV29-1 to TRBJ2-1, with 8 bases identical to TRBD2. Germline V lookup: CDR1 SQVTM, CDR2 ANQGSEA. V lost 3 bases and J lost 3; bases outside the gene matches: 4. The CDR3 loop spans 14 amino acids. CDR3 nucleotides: TGCAGCGTTGACGGGACTAGTCACTACAATGAGCAGTTCTTC. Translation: CSVDGTSHYNEQFF.

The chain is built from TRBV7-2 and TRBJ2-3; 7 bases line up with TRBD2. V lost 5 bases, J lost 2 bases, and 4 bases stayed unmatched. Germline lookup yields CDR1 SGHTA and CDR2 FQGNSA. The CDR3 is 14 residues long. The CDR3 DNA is TGTGCCAGCAGCGCGGGACTATCCACAGATACGCAGTATTTT. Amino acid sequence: CASSAGLSTDTQYF.

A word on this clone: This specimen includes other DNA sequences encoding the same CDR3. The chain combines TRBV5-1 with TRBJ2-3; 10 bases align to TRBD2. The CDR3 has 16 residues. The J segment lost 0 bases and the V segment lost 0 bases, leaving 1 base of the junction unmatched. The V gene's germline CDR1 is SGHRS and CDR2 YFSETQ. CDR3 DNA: TGCGCCAGCAGCTTGGGACTAGCGGGCAGCACAGATACGCAGTATTTT. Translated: CASSLGLAGSTDTQYF.

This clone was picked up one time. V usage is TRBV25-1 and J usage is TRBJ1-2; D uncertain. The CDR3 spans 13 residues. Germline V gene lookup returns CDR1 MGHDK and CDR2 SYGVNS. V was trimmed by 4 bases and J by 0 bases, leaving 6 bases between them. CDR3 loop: CASSARSNYGYTF. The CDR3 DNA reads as TGTGCCAGCAGTGCCAGGTCTAACTATGGCTACACCTTC.

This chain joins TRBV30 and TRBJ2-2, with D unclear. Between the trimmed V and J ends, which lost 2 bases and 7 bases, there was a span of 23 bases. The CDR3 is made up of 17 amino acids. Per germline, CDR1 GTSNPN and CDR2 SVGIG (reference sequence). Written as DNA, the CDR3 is TGTGCCTGGAGTCCGTGGTTCAAGAACCGGGTCCACGGGGAGCTGTTTTTT. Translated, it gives CAWSPWFKNRVHGELFF.